Listed below are T cell receptor beta chains from one sample, sequenced in a study of cytomegalovirus exposure and HLA in healthy donors. Repertoires were generated with immunoSEQ multiplex PCR, while TCRdb's copy carries only in-frame clones and drops some. The sample consists of about 110,000 clones, about four fifths of them appearing once. Material: PBMCs. The receptors here all came from an older woman in good health and CMV-seropositive. The CDR3 runs from the conserved cysteine through the conserved F or W. The D gene is left open where the match is weak. Only some rows state a clone size, as once, few, many or a class for expanded clones.

TGCGCCAGCACCCGCTCGACAGGGGGTTCCTACGAGCAGTACTTC | CASTRSTGGSYEQYF | . | TRBD1 | TRBJ2-7 | TRBV5-1
TGTGCCAGCAGCGCAATAGCGGGAGGGCCGTCTTATTCCTACGAGCAGTACTTC | CASSAIAGGPSYSYEQYF | . | TRBD2 | TRBJ2-7 | TRBV9
TGTGCCAGCGGAAGCTTGGTGTCTAGCGGGGCATGGGGGCAGTTCTTC | CASGSLVSSGAWGQFF | . | TRBD2 | TRBJ2-1 | TRBV5-4
TGTGCCAGCAGGAATGACAGGGGAGGTCAGCCCCAGCATTTT | CASRNDRGGQPQHF | . | TRBD1 | TRBJ1-5 | TRBV7-8
TGTGCCAGTAGTATGGACAGCCAAGCTCCTCTATATGGCTACACCTTC | CASSMDSQAPLYGYTF | . | . | TRBJ1-2 | TRBV19
TGCGCCAGCAGCCAACCCCGGATGGGTAGCGGGAGCTACGAGCAGTACTTC | CASSQPRMGSGSYEQYF | . | TRBD2 | TRBJ2-7 | TRBV4-1
TGTGCCAGCGCTCGGGACAGCTCTGGAAACACCATATATTTT | CASARDSSGNTIYF | . | TRBD1 | TRBJ1-3 | TRBV27
TGTGCCAGCGGGAAAGCGGGAGCAAATACCGGGGAGCTGTTTTTT | CASGKAGANTGELFF | few | TRBD2 | TRBJ2-2 | TRBV4-2
TGCGCCAGCAAGAACCAGGGGGCCGAAAAACTGTTTTTT | CASKNQGAEKLFF | few | TRBD1 | TRBJ1-4 | TRBV5-1
TGTGCCACCCGGGGTGGGATAAACACCGGGGAGCTGTTTTTT | CATRGGINTGELFF | . | . | TRBJ2-2 | TRBV10-3
TGTGCCAGCAGCCAATCCTTACAGGGCCTCCAAGAGACCCAGTACTTC | CASSQSLQGLQETQYF | . | . | TRBJ2-5 | TRBV4-2
TGTGCCAGCAGCGGGCCTATTCGGGAGGGGTCCAATGAGCAGTTCTTC | CASSGPIREGSNEQFF | . | TRBD2 | TRBJ2-1 | TRBV7-9
TGTGCCAGCAGCTTCTCCGGACTAGCGAATGAGCAGTTCTTC | CASSFSGLANEQFF | few | TRBD2 | TRBJ2-1 | TRBV11-3
TGCGCCAGCAGCCAAGTAGCGGGAGGCTACAATGAGCAGTTCTTC | CASSQVAGGYNEQFF | . | TRBD2 | TRBJ2-1 | TRBV4-1
TGCGCCAGCAGCTCTTACCCCGGGGACAAGGACAAGCAGTTCTTC | CASSSYPGDKDKQFF | . | . | TRBJ2-1 | TRBV5-1
TGTTCCAGCAGCCGTTCTGACAGGGGGTTCGGTACTGAAGCTTTCTTT | CSSSRSDRGFGTEAFF | once | TRBD1 | TRBJ1-1 | TRBV7-9
TGTGCCAGCTCACCGGTCGGGGGGCCCTACGAGCAGTACTTC | CASSPVGGPYEQYF | . | . | TRBJ2-7 | TRBV18
TGTGCCAGCTCACGGGGAGAGCGCAATCAGCCCCAGCATTTT | CASSRGERNQPQHF | . | . | TRBJ1-5 | TRBV18
TGTGCCAGCAGCTTTGGGACTAGCGGGATCGGGGAGTTCTTC | CASSFGTSGIGEFF | . | TRBD2 | TRBJ2-1 | TRBV5-4
TGTGCCACCCACAGGGGGGGGTACGAGCAGTACTTC | CATHRGGYEQYF | . | . | TRBJ2-7 | TRBV28
TGCGCCAGCAGCCTCGAGACAGGGGATTATGGCTACACCTTC | CASSLETGDYGYTF | few | TRBD1 | TRBJ1-2 | TRBV4-1
TGTGCCAGCAGTAAAAAGGGACTAGCGGGAGCACCCTCGGATACGCAGTATTTT | CASSKKGLAGAPSDTQYF | . | TRBD2 | TRBJ2-3 | TRBV2
TGTGCCAGCAGAGTGACAGGGGGTTACACTGAAGCTTTCTTT | CASRVTGGYTEAFF | . | TRBD1 | TRBJ1-1 | TRBV10-3
TGTGCCAGCAGACCATTTGACAGGAACACCGGGGAGCTGTTTTTT | CASRPFDRNTGELFF | . | . | TRBJ2-2 | TRBV28
TGTGCCAGCAGTAAGGGACAGGCGTACGAGCAGTACTTC | CASSKGQAYEQYF | . | TRBD1 | TRBJ2-7 | TRBV25-1
TGTGCCAGCAGCTTTCAGCCCCAGCATTTT | CASSFQPQHF | . | . | TRBJ1-5 | TRBV28
TGTGCCAGTAGGGCGGCAGATACGCAGTATTTT | CASRAADTQYF | . | . | TRBJ2-3 | TRBV19
TGCGCCAGCAGCCCCATCGGCAGAGTAGTACAGGGGGATAGTTACGAGCAGTACTTC | CASSPIGRVVQGDSYEQYF | once | TRBD1 | TRBJ2-7 | TRBV4-1
TGTGCCAGTAGTTCACAGGGTAGTGGTGAAGCTTTCTTT | CASSSQGSGEAFF | . | . | TRBJ1-1 | TRBV19
TGCGCCAGCCAGCTCTCTCCGGGGATGAACACTGAAGCTTTCTTT | CASQLSPGMNTEAFF | . | . | TRBJ1-1 | TRBV4-1
TGTGCCAGCAGTTACGGACTGGCTCAAGAGACCCAGTACTTC | CASSYGLAQETQYF | . | . | TRBJ2-5 | TRBV6-5
TGCAGCGTTGAACGGGGGACAGGGGTTGGTGGCTACACCTTC | CSVERGTGVGGYTF | . | TRBD1 | TRBJ1-2 | TRBV29-1
TGCAGCGTTTCTTTTGTTTCCTACGAGCAGTACTTC | CSVSFVSYEQYF | . | . | TRBJ2-7 | TRBV29-1
TGTGCCAGCAGCTTTGGGCCGCCGGGACAGGGCGACGAGCAGTACTTC | CASSFGPPGQGDEQYF | . | TRBD1 | TRBJ2-7 | TRBV13
TGTGCCAGCAGGGGACAGACTGCAACTAATGAAAAACTGTTTTTT | CASRGQTATNEKLFF | . | TRBD1 | TRBJ1-4 | TRBV28
TGTGCCAGCAGTTTATCCGGGACAGAAGACTATGGCTACACCTTC | CASSLSGTEDYGYTF | . | TRBD1 | TRBJ1-2 | TRBV6-1
TGTGCCAGTAGTACCCAAAGGGGGAAAACCGGGACTAGCGGCTACGAGCAGTACTTC | CASSTQRGKTGTSGYEQYF | . | TRBD2 | TRBJ2-7 | TRBV19
TGTGCCAGTAGTACCCGGACTAGCGACACCTACGAGCAGTACTTC | CASSTRTSDTYEQYF | . | TRBD2 | TRBJ2-7 | TRBV19
TGTGCCAGCAGTGAACTGGTAGGGGTCGATAACTATGGCTACACCTTC | CASSELVGVDNYGYTF | once | . | TRBJ1-2 | TRBV6-1
TGTGCCAGCACCTTGGGGGACAGGGTCCACGAGCAGTACTTC | CASTLGDRVHEQYF | . | TRBD1 | TRBJ2-7 | TRBV7-9
TGTGCCAGCAGCCCCCGACAGCTCATGAACACTGAAGCTTTCTTT | CASSPRQLMNTEAFF | . | . | TRBJ1-1 | TRBV11-2
TGCGCCAGCAGCTTGGTACGTCTAGCGGGACAGAATGAGCAGTTCTTC | CASSLVRLAGQNEQFF | . | TRBD2 | TRBJ2-1 | TRBV5-1
TGTGCCAGCAGCGTAGAGTCGGGAGGGCCGGTAGGGACCCAGTACTTC | CASSVESGGPVGTQYF | . | TRBD2 | TRBJ2-5 | TRBV9
TGCGCCAGCAGCTTGGGTACAGGCACAGATACGCAGTATTTT | CASSLGTGTDTQYF | . | . | TRBJ2-3 | TRBV5-1
TGTGCCAGCAGCTCCCTCGGGAGCTCGAACACCGGGGAGCTGTTTTTT | CASSSLGSSNTGELFF | . | . | TRBJ2-2 | TRBV7-7
TGTGCCAGCAGCTCCGGACAGGGGGCGCGTGAGACCCAGTACTTC | CASSSGQGARETQYF | . | TRBD1 | TRBJ2-5 | TRBV7-9
TGTGCCAGCAGCTCAAACCGGGACAGCGCCTACGAGCAGTACTTC | CASSSNRDSAYEQYF | . | TRBD1 | TRBJ2-7 | TRBV5-4
TGTGCCAGCAGCCAAGTGCCGGGACTAGCGGGAGGGGGCACAGATACGCAGTATTTT | CASSQVPGLAGGGTDTQYF | . | TRBD2 | TRBJ2-3 | TRBV4-2
TGTGCCAGCAGCTTAGTTCGGGACACTGAAGCTTTCTTT | CASSLVRDTEAFF | . | . | TRBJ1-1 | TRBV7-8
TGTGCCAGCAGCTTGGGCGGGAGGGTCCGAGACGGCACAGATACGCAGTATTTT | CASSLGGRVRDGTDTQYF | . | TRBD2 | TRBJ2-3 | TRBV5-6